The entry that follows covers one T cell receptor beta chain sequence. Its antigen remains unknown. Prepared TCR beta cDNA libraries contained unique molecular identifiers. TCRdb reprocessed the PCR reads with MiXCR, giving one entry per CDR3 protein. The table shows 450,000 to 700,000 distinct CDR3 sequences, with 44% occurring only once. This CDR3 is 16 amino acids long. V shed 7 bases, J shed 8 bases, and the junction held 10 bases outside the gene matches. The germline gives CDR1 MGHDK, CDR2 SYGVNS. The data derive from a study of post-analysis software for immune sequencing data. Study in general: The disease courses covered relapsing-remitting, secondary progressive and progressive-relapsing multiple sclerosis. Study findings and constraints: Among multiple sclerosis patients, normalized Chao1 diversity was significantly below that of controls. Included in a set of several TRBV segments more frequent in patients than controls were TRBV5-6, TRBV5-1 and TRBV20-1.

This sequence joins TRBV25-1 and TRBJ2-1; TRBD2 agrees at 14 bases. This TCR derives from a girl under 18 with multiple sclerosis. Sample: blood. The CDR3 loop reads CASTWTSGGLGDEQFF. CDR3 coding DNA: TGTGCCAGCACGTGGACTAGCGGGGGGCTGGGCGATGAGCAGTTCTTC. Filled out from reference TRBV25-1 and TRBJ2-1, the complete variable domain reads EADIYQTPRYLVIGTGKKITLECSQTMGHDKMYWYQQDPGMELHLIHYSYGVNSTEKGDLSSESTVSRIRTEHFPLTLESARPSHTSQYLCASTWTSGGLGDEQFFGPGTRLTVL.